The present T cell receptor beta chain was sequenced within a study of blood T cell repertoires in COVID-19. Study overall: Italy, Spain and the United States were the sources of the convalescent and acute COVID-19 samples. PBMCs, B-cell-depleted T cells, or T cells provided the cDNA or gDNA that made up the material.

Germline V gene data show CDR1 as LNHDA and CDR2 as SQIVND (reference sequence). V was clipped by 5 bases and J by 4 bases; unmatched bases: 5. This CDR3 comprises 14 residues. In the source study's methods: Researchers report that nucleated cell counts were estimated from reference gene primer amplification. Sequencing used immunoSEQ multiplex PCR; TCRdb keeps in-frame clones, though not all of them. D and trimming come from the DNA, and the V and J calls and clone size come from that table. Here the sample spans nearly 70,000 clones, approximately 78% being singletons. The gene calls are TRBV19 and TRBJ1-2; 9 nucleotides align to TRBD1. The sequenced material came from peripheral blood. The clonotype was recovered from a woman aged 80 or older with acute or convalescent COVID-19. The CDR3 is CASSRGQGGYGYTF. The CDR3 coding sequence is TGTGCCAGTAGTCGGGGACAGGGAGGCTATGGCTACACCTTC. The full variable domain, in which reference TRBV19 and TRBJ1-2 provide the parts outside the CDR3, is DGGITQSPKYLFRKEGQNVTLSCEQNLNHDAMYWYRQDPGQGLRLIYYSQIVNDFQKGDIAEGYSVSREKKESFPLTVTSAQKNPTAFYLCASSRGQGGYGYTFGSGTRLTVV.